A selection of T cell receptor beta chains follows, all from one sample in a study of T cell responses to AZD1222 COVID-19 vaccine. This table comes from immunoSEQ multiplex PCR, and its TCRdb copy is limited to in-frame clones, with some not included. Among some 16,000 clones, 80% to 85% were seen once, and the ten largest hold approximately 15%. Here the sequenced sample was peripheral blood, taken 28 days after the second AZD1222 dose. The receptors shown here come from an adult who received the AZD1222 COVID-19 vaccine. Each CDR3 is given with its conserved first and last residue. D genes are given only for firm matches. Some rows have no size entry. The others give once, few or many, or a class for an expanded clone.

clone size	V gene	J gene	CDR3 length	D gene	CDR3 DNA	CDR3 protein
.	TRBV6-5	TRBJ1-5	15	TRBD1	TGTGCCAGCAGAGCACAGGGGATGGGGGTTGGGCCCCAGCATTTT	CASRAQGMGVGPQHF
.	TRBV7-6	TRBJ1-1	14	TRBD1	TGTGCCAGCAGCTTACGGACAGGGGGCTCTGAAGCTTTCTTT	CASSLRTGGSEAFF
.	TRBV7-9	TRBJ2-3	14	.	TGTGCCAGCAGCTTCGGGGGGCCAGGAGATACGCAGTATTTT	CASSFGGPGDTQYF
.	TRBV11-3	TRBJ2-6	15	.	TGTGCCAGCAGCCCAGGGGTATCTGGGGCCAACGTCCTGACTTTC	CASSPGVSGANVLTF
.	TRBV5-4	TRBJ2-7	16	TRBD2	TGTGCCAGCAGCTTGGCGGAAAAGCGGGACTCCTACGAGCAGTACTTC	CASSLAEKRDSYEQYF
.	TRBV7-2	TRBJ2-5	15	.	TGTGCCAGCAGCCCACAGGGAATTGCCCAAGAGACCCAGTACTTC	CASSPQGIAQETQYF
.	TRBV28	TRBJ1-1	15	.	TGTGCCAGCAGTTTAGGGGGGCGAGGGAACACTGAAGCTTTCTTT	CASSLGGRGNTEAFF
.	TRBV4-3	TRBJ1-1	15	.	TGCGCCAGCAGCCCCGAATGGGTTTCGAACACTGAAGCTTTCTTT	CASSPEWVSNTEAFF
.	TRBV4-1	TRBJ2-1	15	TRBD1	TGCGCCAGCAGCCAAAGGACAGGGGGGCCCAATGAGCAGTTCTTC	CASSQRTGGPNEQFF
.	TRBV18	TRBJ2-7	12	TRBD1	TGTGCCAGCTCACCCAGGGGGTACGAGCAGTACTTC	CASSPRGYEQYF
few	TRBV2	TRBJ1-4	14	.	TGTGCCAGCAGGGAACAGGGCCAGGGTGAAAAACTGTTTTTT	CASREQGQGEKLFF
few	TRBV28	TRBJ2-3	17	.	TGTGCCAGCAGGGAGACGGGGGCTTTACCTGGTACAGATACGCAGTATTTT	CASRETGALPGTDTQYF
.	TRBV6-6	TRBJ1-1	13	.	TGTGCCAGCAACAGGGTACGTGACACTGAAGCTTTCTTT	CASNRVRDTEAFF
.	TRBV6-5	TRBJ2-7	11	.	TGTGCCAGCGGGGGACCCTACGAGCAGTACTTC	CASGGPYEQYF
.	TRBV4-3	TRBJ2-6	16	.	TGCGCCAGCAGCCAAGAATGGGGTGCTGGGGCCAACGTCCTGACTTTC	CASSQEWGAGANVLTF
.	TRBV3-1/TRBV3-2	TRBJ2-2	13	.	TGTGCCAGCAGCCCGACAGACTACGGGGAGCTGTTTTTT	CASSPTDYGELFF
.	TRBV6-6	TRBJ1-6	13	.	TGTGCCAGCAGTCGAGGCTATAATTCACCCCTCCACTTT	CASSRGYNSPLHF
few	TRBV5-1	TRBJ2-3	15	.	TGCGCCAGCAGGGGCGGCGGTAACCGGGGAGATACGCAGTATTTT	CASRGGGNRGDTQYF
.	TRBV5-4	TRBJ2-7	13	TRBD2	TGTGCCAGCAGCTTCCGGGGGGGTTACGAGCAGTACTTC	CASSFRGGYEQYF
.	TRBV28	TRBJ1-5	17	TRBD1	TGTGCCAGCAGTTCAATAAGACAGGGGGCGAGGAATCAGCCCCAGCATTTT	CASSSIRQGARNQPQHF
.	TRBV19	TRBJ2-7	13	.	TGTGCCAGTAGTCAATTTACAGGGTACGAGCAGTACTTC	CASSQFTGYEQYF
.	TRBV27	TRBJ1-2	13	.	TGTGCCAGCAGTTTGAGTGGAGGTGGCGGCTACACCTTC	CASSLSGGGGYTF
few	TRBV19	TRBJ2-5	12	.	TGTGCCAGTAGTCAGGGACAAGAGACCCAGTACTTC	CASSQGQETQYF
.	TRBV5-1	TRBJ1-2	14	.	TGCGCCAGCAGCTTGGCCGAACAGCTAGGTGGCTACACCTTC	CASSLAEQLGGYTF
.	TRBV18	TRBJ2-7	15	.	TGTGCCAGCGCACCGGCAGGGCAGGGACTCTACGAGCAGTACTTC	CASAPAGQGLYEQYF
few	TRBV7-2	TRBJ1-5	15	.	TGTGCCAGCAGACCCGGCGGGGCCAACAATCAGCCCCAGCATTTT	CASRPGGANNQPQHF
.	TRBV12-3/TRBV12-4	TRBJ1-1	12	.	TGTGCCAGCGGACCCAGGGGAACTGAAGCTTTCTTT	CASGPRGTEAFF
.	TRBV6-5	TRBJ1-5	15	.	TGTGCCAGCAGTTTGGGGACGGTTAGCAATCAGCCCCAGCATTTT	CASSLGTVSNQPQHF
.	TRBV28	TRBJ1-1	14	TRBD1	TGTGCCAGCAGTTTCCGGACAGGAAAGGCTGAAGCTTTCTTT	CASSFRTGKAEAFF
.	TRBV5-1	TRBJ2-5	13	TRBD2	TGCGCCAGCTTCGACGGGGAGGGGGAGACCCAGTACTTC	CASFDGEGETQYF
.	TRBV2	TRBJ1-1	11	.	TGTGCCAGCGGGACTGCGGCTGAAGCTTTCTTT	CASGTAAEAFF
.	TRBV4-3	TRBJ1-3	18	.	TGCGCCAGCAGCCTCGGCTTAGACAGCGGCGACTCTGGAAACACCATATATTTT	CASSLGLDSGDSGNTIYF
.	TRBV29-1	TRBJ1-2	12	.	TGCAGCGCCACTGCAATGATAGATGGCTACACCTTC	CSATAMIDGYTF
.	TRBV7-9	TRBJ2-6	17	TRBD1	TGTGCCAGCAGCGACGGACAGGGGGCGCAAGGGGCCAACGTCCTGACTTTC	CASSDGQGAQGANVLTF
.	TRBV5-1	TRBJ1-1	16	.	TGCGCCAGCAGCTTTTCCACAGTCCCTCGGAACACTGAAGCTTTCTTT	CASSFSTVPRNTEAFF
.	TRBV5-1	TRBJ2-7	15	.	TGCGCCAGCAGCTTAGACGTCGGGGAAAGCTACGAGCAGTACTTC	CASSLDVGESYEQYF
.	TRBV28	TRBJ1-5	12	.	TGTGCCAGTACAGGGCTTAATCAGCCCCAGCATTTT	CASTGLNQPQHF
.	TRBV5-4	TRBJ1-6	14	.	TGTGCCAGCAGCACCGACGCTCAAAATTCACCCCTCCACTTT	CASSTDAQNSPLHF
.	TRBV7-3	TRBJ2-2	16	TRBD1	TGTGCCAGCAGCTCCTTTGGGGACAGATTCACCGGGGAGCTGTTTTTT	CASSSFGDRFTGELFF
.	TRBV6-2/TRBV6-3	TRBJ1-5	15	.	TGTGCCAGCAGTTACGTCAGAGGCCGCATGACGCCCCAGCATTTT	CASSYVRGRMTPQHF
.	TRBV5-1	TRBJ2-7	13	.	TGCGCCAGCAGCTTGGGACAGGAAAGTGAGCAGTACTTC	CASSLGQESEQYF
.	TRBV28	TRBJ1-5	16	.	TGTGCCAGCAGTTTTCTAACCGGCAGGGGAGTCCAGCCCCAGCATTTT	CASSFLTGRGVQPQHF
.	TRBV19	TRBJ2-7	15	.	TGTGCCAGTAGTAGGAACCGGGACGGGGGCTACGAGCAGTACTTC	CASSRNRDGGYEQYF
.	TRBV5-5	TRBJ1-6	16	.	TGTGCCAGCAGCCTGGGACGGGACTCCTATAATTCACCCCTCCACTTT	CASSLGRDSYNSPLHF
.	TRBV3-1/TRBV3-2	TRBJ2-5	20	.	TGTGCCAGCAGCCTAGCATCCAGCAGGGTCGAAGGGGGGTACCAAGAGACCCAGTACTTC	CASSLASSRVEGGYQETQYF
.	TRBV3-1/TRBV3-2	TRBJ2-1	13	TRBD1	TGTGCCAGCAGCATATACAGGGGGAATGAGCAGTTCTTC	CASSIYRGNEQFF
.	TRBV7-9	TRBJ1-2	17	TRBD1	TGTGCCAGCATCCAAGGACAGGGGCTGGAGAGCGGGTATGGCTACACCTTC	CASIQGQGLESGYGYTF